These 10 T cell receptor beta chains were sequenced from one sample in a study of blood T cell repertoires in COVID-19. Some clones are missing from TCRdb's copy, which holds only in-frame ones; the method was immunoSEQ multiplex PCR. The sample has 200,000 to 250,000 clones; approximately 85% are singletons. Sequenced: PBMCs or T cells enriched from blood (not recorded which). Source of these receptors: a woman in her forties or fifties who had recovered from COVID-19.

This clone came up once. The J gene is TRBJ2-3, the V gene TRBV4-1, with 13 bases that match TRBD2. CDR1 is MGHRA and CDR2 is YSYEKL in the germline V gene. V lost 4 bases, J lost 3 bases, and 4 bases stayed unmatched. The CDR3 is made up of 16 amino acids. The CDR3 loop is CASSLTSGRSTDTQYF. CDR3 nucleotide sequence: TGCGCCAGCAGCCTGACTAGCGGGAGGTCTACAGATACGCAGTATTTT.

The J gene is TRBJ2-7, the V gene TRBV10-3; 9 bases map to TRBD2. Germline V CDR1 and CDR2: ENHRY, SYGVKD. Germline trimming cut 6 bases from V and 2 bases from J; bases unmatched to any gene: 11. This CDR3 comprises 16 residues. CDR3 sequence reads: CAISDDLAGLTYEQYF. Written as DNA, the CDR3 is TGTGCCATCAGCGACGACCTAGCGGGGCTTACCTACGAGCAGTACTTC.

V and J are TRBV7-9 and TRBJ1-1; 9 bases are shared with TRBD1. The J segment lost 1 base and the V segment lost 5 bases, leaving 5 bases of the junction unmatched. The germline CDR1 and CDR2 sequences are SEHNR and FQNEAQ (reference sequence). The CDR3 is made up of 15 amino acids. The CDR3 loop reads CASSLGTGKNTEAFF. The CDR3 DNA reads TGTGCCAGCAGCCTGGGGACAGGGAAGAACACTGAAGCTTTCTTT. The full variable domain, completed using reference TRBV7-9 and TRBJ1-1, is DTGVSQNPRHKITKRGQNVTFRCDPISEHNRLYWYRQTLGQGPEFLTYFQNEAQLEKSRLLSDRFSAERPKGSFSTLEIQRTEQGDSAMYLCASSLGTGKNTEAFFGQGTRLTVV.

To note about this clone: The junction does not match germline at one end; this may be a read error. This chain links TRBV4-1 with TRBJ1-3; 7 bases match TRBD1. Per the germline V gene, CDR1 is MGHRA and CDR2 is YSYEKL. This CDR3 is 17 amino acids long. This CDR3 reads CASSQEQGPGSGHTIYF. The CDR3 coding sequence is TGCGCCAGCAGCCAAGAACAGGGGCCCGGGTCTGGACACACCATATATTTT.

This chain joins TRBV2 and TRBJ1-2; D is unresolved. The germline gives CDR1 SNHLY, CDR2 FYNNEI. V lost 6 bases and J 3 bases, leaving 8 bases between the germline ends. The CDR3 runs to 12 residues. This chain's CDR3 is CASRRVDYGYTF. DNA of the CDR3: TGTGCCAGCAGGAGGGTTGACTATGGCTACACCTTC.

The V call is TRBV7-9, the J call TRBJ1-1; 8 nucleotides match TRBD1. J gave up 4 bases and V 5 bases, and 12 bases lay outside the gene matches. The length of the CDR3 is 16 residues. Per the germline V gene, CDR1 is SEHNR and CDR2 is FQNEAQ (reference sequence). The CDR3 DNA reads TGTGCCAGCAGCGCCTGGACAGGGAGGGGTACCACTGAAGCTTTCTTT. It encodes CASSAWTGRGTTEAFF.

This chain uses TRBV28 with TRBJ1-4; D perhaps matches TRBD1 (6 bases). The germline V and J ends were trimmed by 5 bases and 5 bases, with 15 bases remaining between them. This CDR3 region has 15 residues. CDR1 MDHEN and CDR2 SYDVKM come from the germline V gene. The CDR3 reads CASSQLQGRNEKLFF. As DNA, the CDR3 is TGTGCCAGCAGTCAACTTCAGGGGCGAAATGAAAAACTGTTTTTT.

CDR3: CSGGTSGSYEQYF. CDR3 nucleotide sequence: TGCAGCGGGGGGACTAGCGGCTCCTACGAGCAGTACTTC. The chain uses TRBV29-1 and TRBJ2-7; 11 positions match TRBD2. Per the germline V gene, CDR1 is SQVTM and CDR2 is ANQGSEA. J was trimmed by 0 bases and V by 7 bases; bases with no gene match: 2. This CDR3 region has 13 residues.

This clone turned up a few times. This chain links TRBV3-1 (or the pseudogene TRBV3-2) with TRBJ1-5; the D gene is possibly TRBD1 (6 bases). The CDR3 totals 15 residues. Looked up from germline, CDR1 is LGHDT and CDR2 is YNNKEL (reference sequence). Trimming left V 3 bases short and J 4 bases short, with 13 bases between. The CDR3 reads CASSHGTGQNQPQHF. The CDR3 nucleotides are TGTGCCAGCAGCCATGGAACCGGACAGAATCAGCCCCAGCATTTT.

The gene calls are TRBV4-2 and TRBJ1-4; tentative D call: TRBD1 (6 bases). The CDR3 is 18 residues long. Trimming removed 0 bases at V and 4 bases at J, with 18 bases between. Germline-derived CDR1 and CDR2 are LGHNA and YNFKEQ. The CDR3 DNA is TGTGCCAGCAGCCAAGAGTCCACTGCGGGGGCCTATAATGAAAAACTGTTTTTT. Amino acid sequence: CASSQESTAGAYNEKLFF.